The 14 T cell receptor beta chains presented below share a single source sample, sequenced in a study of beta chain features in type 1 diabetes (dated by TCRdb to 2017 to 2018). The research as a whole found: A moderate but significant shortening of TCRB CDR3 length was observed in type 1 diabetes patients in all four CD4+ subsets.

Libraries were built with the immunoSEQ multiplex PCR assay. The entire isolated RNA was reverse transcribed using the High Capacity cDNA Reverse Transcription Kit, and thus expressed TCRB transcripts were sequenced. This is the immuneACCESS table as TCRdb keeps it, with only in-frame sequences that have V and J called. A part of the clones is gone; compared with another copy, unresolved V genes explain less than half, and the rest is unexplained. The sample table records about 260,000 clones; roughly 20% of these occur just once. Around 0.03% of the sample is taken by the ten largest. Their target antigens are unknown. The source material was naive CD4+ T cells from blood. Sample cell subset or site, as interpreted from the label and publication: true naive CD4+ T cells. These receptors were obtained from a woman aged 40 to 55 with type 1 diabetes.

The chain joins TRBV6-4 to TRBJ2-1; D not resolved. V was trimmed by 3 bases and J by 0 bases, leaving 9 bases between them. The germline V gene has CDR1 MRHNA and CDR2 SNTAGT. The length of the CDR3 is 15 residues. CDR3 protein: CASSEYPNSYNEQFF. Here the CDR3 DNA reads TGTGCCAGCAGTGAGTACCCTAACTCCTACAATGAGCAGTTCTTC.

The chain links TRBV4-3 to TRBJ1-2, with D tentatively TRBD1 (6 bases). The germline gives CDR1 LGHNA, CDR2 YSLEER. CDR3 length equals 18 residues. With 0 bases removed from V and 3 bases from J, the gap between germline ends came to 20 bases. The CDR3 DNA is TGCGCCAGCAGCCAAGATTTAGGAACAGGGACCTACGACTATGGCTACACCTTC. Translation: CASSQDLGTGTYDYGYTF.

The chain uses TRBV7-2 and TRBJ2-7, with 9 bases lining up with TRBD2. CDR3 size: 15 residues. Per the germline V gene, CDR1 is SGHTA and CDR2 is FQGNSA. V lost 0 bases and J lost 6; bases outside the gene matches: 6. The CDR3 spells CASSLAPREGPEQYF. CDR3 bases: TGTGCCAGCAGCTTAGCGCCGCGGGAGGGCCCCGAGCAGTACTTC.

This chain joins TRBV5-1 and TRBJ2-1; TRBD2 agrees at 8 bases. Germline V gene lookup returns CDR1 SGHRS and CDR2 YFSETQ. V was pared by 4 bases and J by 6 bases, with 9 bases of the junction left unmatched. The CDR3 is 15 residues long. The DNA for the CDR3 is TGCGCCAGCAGCCCCGGGAGGGGGAGAGGCAATGAGCAGTTCTTC. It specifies CASSPGRGRGNEQFF.

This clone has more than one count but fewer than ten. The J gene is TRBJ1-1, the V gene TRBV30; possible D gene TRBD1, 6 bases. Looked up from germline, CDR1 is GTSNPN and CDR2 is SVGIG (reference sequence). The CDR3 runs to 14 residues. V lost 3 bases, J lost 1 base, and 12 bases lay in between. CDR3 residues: CAWRDWTANTEAFF. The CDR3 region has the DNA TGTGCCTGGAGGGATTGGACAGCGAACACTGAAGCTTTCTTT.

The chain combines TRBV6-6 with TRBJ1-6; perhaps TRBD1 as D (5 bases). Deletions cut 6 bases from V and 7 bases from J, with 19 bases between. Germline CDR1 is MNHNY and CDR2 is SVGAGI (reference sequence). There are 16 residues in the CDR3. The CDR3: CASSSAHRLSNSPLHF. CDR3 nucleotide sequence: TGTGCCAGCAGCTCGGCACACAGGTTATCCAATTCACCCCTCCACTTT.

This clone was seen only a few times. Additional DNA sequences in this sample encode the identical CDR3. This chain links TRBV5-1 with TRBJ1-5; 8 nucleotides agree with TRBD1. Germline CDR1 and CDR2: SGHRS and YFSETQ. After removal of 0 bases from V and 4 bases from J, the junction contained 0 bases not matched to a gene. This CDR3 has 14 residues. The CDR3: CASSLGTGNQPQHF. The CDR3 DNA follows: TGCGCCAGCAGCTTGGGGACAGGGAATCAGCCCCAGCATTTT.

CDR3 DNA: TGTGCCAGCAGACACCTTGGGAGCGGGGGGAAAGAGACCCAGTACTTC. This encodes CASRHLGSGGKETQYF. The chain has TRBV6-6 and TRBJ2-5; TRBD2 matches at 9 bases. The trim removed 6 bases at V and 3 bases at J, leaving 11 bases unmatched. Germline V lookup: CDR1 MNHNY, CDR2 SVGAGI (reference sequence). This CDR3 spans 16 amino acids.

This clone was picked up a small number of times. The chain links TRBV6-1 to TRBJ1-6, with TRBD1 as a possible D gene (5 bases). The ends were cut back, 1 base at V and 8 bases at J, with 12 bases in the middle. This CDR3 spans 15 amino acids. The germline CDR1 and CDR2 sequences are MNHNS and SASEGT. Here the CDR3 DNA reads TGTGCCAGCAGTGAAGTGGTTCCGGGGGATTCACCCCTCCACTTT. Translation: CASSEVVPGDSPLHF.

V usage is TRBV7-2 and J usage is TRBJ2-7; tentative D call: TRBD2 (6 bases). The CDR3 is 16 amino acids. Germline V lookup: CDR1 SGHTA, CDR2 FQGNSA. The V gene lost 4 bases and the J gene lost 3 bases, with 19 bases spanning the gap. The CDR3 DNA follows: TGTGCCAGCAGCTCCCAGCGGGCGGGTGTTGGCTACGAGCAGTACTTC. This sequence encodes CASSSQRAGVGYEQYF.

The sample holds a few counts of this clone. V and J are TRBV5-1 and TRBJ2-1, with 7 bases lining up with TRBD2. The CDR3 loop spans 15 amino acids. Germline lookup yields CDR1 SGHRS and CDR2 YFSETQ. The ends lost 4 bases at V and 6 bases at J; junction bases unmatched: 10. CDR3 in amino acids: CASSMSGALGNEQFF. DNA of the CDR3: TGCGCCAGCAGCATGAGCGGGGCACTGGGCAATGAGCAGTTCTTC.

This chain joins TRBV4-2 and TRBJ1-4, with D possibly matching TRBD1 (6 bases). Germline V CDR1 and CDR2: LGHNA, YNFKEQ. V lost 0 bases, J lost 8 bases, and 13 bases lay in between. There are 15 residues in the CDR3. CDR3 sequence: CASSQDLNRDEKLFF. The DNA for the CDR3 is TGTGCCAGCAGCCAAGATTTAAACAGGGACGAAAAACTGTTTTTT.

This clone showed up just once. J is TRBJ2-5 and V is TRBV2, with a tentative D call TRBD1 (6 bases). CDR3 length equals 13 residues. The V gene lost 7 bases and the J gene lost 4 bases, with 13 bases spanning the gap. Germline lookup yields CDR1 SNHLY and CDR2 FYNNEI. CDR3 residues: CASKGEQGETQYF. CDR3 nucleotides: TGTGCCAGCAAAGGAGAACAGGGAGAGACCCAGTACTTC.

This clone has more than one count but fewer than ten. CDR3 region: CASSPGLATTYEQYF. The CDR3 bases are TGTGCCAGCAGCCCCGGACTAGCTACCACCTACGAGCAGTACTTC. The chain links TRBV7-9 to TRBJ2-7; 8 bases line up with TRBD2. V lost 5 bases to trimming and J lost 2 bases; unmatched junction nucleotides: 8. CDR3 size: 15 residues. Germline assignment: CDR1 SEHNR and CDR2 FQNEAQ (reference sequence).